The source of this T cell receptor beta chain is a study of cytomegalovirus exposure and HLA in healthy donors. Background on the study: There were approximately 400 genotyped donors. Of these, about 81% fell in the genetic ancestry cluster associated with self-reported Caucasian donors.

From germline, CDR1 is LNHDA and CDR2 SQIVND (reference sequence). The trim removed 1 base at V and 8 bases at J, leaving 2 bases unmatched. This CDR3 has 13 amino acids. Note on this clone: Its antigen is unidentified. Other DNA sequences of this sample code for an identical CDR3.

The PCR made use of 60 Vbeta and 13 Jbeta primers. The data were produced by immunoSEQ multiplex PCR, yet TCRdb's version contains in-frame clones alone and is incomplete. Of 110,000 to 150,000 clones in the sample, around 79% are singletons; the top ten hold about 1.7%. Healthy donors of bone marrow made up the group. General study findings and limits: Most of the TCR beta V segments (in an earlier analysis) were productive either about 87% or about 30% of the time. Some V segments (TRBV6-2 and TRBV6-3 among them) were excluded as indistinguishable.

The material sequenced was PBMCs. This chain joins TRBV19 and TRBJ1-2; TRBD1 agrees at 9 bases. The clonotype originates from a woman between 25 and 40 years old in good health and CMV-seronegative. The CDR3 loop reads CASSIGTGGGYTF. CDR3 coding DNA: TGTGCCAGTAGTATAGGAACAGGGGGCGGCTACACCTTC.